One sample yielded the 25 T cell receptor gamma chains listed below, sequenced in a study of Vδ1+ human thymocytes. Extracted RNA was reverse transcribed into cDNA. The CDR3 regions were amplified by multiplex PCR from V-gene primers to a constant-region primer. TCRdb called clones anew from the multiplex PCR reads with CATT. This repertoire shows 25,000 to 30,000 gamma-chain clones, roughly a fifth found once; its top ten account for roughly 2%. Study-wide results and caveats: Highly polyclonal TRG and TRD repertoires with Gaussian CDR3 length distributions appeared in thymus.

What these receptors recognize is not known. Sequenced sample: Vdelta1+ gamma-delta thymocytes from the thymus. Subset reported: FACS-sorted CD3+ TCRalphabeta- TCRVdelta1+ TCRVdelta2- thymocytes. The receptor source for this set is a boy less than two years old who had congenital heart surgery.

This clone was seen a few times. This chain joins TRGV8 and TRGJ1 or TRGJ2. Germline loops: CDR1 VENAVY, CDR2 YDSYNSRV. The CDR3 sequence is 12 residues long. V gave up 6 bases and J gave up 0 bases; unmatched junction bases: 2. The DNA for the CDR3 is TGTGCCACCTGGATGAATTATTATAAGAAACTCTTT. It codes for CATWMNYYKKLF.

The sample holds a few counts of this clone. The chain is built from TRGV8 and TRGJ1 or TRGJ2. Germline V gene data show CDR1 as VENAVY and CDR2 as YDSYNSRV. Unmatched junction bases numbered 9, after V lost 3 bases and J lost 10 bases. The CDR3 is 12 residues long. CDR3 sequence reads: CATWDPVGKKLF. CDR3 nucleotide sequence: TGTGCCACCTGGGATCCGGTAGGAAAGAAACTCTTT.

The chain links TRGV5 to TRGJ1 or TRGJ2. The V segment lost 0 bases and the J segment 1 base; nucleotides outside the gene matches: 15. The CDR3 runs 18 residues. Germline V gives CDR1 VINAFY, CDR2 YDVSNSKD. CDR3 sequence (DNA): TGTGCCACCTGGGACAGGCGGTTAGGTTGTATCAATTATTATAAGAAACTCTTT. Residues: CATWDRRLGCINYYKKLF.

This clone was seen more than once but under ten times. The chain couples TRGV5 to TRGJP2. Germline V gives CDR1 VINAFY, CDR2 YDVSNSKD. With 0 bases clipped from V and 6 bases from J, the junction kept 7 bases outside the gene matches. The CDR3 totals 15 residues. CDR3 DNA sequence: TGTGCCACCTGGGACAGGCCAAGGGGTGATTGGATCAAGACGTTT. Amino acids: CATWDRPRGDWIKTF.

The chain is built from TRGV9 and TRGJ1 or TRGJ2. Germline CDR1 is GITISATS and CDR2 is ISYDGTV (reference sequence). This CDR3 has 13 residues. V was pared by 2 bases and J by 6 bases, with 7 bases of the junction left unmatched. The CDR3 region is CALWEARLYKKLF. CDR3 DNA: TGTGCCTTGTGGGAGGCCCGCCTTTATAAGAAACTCTTT.

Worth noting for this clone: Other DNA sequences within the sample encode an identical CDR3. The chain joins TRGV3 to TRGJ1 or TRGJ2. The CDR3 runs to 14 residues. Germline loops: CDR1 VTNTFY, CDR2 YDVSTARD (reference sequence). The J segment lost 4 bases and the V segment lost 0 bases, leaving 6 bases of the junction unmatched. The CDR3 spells CATWDRLRYYKKLF. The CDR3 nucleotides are TGTGCCACCTGGGACAGGCTGCGATATTATAAGAAACTCTTT.

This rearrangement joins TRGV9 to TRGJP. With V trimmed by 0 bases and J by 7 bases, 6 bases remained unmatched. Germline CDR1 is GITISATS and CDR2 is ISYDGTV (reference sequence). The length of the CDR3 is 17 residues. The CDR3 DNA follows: TGTGCCTTGTGGGAGGTGCCGCCGGAGTTGGGCAAAAAAATCAAGGTATTT. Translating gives CALWEVPPELGKKIKVF.

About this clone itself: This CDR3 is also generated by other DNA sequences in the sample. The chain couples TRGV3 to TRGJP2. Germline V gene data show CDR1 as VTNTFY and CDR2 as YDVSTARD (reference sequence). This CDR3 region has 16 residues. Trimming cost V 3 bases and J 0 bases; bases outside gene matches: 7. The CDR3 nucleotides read TGTGCCACCTGGGACGCTGTCTATAGTAGTGATTGGATCAAGACGTTT. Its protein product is CATWDAVYSSDWIKTF.

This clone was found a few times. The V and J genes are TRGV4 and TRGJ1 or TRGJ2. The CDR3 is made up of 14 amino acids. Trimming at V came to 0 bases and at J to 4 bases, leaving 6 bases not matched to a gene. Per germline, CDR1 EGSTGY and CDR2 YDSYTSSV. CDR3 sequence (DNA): TGTGCCACCTGGGATGGGCCACACTATTATAAGAAACTCTTT. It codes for CATWDGPHYYKKLF.

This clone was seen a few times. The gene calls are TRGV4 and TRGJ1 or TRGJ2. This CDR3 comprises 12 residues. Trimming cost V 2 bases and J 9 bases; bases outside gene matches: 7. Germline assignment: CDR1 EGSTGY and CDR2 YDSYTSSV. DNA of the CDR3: TGTGCCACCTGGGATGTAAGGGGTAAGAAACTCTTT. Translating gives CATWDVRGKKLF.

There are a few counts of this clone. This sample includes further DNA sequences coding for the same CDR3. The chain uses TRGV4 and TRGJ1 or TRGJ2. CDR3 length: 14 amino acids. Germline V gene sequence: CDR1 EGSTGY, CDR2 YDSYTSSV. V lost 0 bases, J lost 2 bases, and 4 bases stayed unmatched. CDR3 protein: CATWDGPHYYKKLF. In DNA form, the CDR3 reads TGTGCCACCTGGGATGGGCCCCATTATTATAAGAAACTCTTT.

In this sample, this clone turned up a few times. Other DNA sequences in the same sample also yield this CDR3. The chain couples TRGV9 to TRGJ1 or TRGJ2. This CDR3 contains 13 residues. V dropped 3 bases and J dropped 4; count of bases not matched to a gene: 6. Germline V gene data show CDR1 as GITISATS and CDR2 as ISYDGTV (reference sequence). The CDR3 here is CALWESRYYKKLF. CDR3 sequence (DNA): TGTGCCTTGTGGGAGTCGCGCTATTATAAGAAACTCTTT.

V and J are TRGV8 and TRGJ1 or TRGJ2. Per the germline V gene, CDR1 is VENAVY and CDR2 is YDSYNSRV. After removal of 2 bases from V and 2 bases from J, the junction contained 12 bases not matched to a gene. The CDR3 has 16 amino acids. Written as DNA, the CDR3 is TGTGCCACCTGGGATAAACGACGAGGGGATTATTATAAGAAACTCTTT. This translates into CATWDKRRGDYYKKLF.

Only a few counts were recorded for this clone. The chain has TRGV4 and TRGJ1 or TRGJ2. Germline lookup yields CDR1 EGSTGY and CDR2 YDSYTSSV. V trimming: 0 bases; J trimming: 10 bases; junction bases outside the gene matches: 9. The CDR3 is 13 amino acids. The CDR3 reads CATWDGRSTKKLF. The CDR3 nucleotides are TGTGCCACCTGGGATGGGCGATCCACAAAGAAACTCTTT.

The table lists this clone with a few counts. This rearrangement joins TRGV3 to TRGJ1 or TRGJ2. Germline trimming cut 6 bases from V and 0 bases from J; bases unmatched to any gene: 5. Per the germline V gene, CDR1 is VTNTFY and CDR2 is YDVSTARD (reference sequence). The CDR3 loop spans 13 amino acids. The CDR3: CATWNMNYYKKLF. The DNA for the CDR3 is TGTGCCACCTGGAACATGAATTATTATAAGAAACTCTTT.

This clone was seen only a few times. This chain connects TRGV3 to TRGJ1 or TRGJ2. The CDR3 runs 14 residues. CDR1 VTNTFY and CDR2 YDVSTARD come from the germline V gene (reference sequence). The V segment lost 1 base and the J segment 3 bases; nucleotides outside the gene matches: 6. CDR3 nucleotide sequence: TGTGCCACCTGGGACAGCTTCCTTTATTATAAGAAACTCTTT. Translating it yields CATWDSFLYYKKLF.

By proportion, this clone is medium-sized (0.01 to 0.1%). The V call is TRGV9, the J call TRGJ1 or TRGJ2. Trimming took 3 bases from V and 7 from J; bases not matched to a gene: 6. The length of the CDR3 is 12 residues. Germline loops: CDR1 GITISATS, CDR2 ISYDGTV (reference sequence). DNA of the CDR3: TGTGCCTTGTGGGAGTGTAGCTATAAGAAACTCTTT. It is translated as CALWECSYKKLF.

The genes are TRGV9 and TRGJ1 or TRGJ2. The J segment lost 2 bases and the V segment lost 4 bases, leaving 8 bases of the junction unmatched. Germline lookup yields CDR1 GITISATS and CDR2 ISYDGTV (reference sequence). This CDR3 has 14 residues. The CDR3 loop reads CALWDPADYYKKLF. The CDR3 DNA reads TGTGCCTTGTGGGACCCCGCCGATTATTATAAGAAACTCTTT.

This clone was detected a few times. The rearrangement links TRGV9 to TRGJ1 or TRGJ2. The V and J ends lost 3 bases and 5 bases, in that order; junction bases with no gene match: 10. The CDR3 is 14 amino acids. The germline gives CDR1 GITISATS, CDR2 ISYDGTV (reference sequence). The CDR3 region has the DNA TGTGCCTTGTGGGAGATGCCTCGAGATTATAAGAAACTCTTT. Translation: CALWEMPRDYKKLF.

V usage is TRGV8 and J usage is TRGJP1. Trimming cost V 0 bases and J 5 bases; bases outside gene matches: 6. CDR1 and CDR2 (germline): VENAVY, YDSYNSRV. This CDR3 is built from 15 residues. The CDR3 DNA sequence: TGTGCCACCTGGGATAGGCTTGGGACTGGTTGGTTCAAGATATTT. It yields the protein CATWDRLGTGWFKIF.

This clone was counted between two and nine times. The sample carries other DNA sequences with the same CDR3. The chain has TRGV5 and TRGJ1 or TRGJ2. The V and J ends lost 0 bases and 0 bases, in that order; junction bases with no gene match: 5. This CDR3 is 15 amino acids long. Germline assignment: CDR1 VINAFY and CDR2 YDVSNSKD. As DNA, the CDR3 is TGTGCCACCTGGGACAGGCCTCCGAATTATTATAAGAAACTCTTT. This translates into CATWDRPPNYYKKLF.

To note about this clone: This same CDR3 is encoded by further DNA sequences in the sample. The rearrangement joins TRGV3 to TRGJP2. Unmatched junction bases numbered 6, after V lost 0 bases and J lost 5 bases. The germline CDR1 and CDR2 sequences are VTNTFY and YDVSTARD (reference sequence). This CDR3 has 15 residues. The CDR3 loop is CATWDRRGSDWIKTF. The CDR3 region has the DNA TGTGCCACCTGGGACAGGCGAGGAAGTGATTGGATCAAGACGTTT.

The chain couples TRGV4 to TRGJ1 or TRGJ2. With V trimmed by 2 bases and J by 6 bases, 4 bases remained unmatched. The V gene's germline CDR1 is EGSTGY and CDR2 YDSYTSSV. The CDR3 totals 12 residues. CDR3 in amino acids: CATWDVLYKKLF. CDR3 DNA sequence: TGTGCCACCTGGGATGTCCTTTATAAGAAACTCTTT.

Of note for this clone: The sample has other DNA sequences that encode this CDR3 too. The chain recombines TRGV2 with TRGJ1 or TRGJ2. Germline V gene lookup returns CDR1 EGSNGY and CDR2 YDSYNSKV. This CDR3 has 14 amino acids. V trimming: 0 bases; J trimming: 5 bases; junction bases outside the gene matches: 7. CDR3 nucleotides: TGTGCCACCTGGGACGGGCTCGGGGATTATAAGAAACTCTTT. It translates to CATWDGLGDYKKLF.

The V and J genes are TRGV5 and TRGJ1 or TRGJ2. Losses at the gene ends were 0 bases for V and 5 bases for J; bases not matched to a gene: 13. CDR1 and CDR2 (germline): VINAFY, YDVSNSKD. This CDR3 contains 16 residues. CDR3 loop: CATWDRPRDRNYKKLF. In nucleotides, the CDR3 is TGTGCCACCTGGGACAGGCCGAGGGATCGGAATTATAAGAAACTCTTT.